Listed here are 4 T cell receptor beta chains from one sample, sequenced in a study of blood T cell repertoires in COVID-19. Measured with immunoSEQ multiplex PCR; TCRdb has only the in-frame clones, and not every one. The sample lists about 270,000 clones, around nine tenths seen once, with around 8.8% in the top ten. The sequencing input was peripheral blood. These receptors were taken from a man aged 35-49 years with active or convalescent COVID-19.

This clone is a singleton in its sample. The chain is built from TRBV10-2 and TRBJ1-6, with 9 bases that match TRBD1. This CDR3 is 15 amino acids long. V shed 6 bases, J shed 8 bases, and the junction held 8 bases outside the gene matches. In germline, CDR1 is WSHSY, CDR2 SAAADI. CDR3 coding DNA: TGCGCCAGCAGAGCCGGGACAGGGAGGGATTCACCCCTCCACTTT. Protein product: CASRAGTGRDSPLHF.

The chain uses TRBV24-1 and TRBJ2-3, with 10 bases that match TRBD2. The germline V gene has CDR1 KGHDR and CDR2 SFDVKD. V lost 9 bases and J lost 0; bases outside the gene matches: 5. The CDR3 totals 15 residues. The CDR3 sequence is CATSATSGSTDTQYF. DNA of the CDR3: TGTGCCACCTCAGCGACTAGCGGGAGCACAGATACGCAGTATTTT.

This rearrangement joins TRBV9 to TRBJ2-7; 11 bases are a match to TRBD2. The CDR3 has 14 residues. Germline V gene lookup returns CDR1 SGDLS and CDR2 YYNGEE. V lost 2 bases to trimming and J lost 3 bases; unmatched junction nucleotides: 1. CDR3 loop: CASSVGTSGYEQYF. As DNA, the CDR3 is TGTGCCAGCAGCGTGGGGACTAGCGGCTACGAGCAGTACTTC. Full variable domain (missing parts from reference TRBV9 and TRBJ2-7): DSGVTQTPKHLITATGQRVTLRCSPRSGDLSVYWYQQSLDQGLQFLIQYYNGEERAKGNILERFSAQQFPDLHSELNLSSLELGDSALYFCASSVGTSGYEQYFGPGTRLTVT.

The gene calls are TRBV3-1 (or the pseudogene TRBV3-2) and TRBJ2-5; 9 bases align to TRBD2. The CDR3 length is 17 residues. The germline V gene has CDR1 LGHDT and CDR2 YNNKEL (reference sequence). V was clipped by 4 bases and J by 1 base; unmatched bases: 10. CDR3 in amino acids: CASSRRVAGVGQETQYF. CDR3 coding DNA: TGTGCCAGCAGCCGACGAGTAGCGGGAGTTGGCCAAGAGACCCAGTACTTC.